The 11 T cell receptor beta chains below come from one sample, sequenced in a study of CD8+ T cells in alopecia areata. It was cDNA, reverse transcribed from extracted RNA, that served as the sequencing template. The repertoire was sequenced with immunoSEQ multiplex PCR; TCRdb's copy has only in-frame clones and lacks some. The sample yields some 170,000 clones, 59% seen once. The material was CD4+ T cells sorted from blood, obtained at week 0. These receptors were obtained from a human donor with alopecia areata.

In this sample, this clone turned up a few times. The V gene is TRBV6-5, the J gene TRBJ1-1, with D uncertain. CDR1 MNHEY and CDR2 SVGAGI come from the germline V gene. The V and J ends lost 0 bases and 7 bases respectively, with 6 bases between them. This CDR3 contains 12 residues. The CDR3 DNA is TGTGCCAGCAGTTACTCTGGAGTTGAAGCTTTCTTT. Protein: CASSYSGVEAFF.

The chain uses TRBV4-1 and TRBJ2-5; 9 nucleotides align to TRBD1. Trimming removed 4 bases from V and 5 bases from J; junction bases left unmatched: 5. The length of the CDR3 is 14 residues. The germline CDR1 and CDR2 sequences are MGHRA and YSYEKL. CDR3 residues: CASSRDRGRETQYF. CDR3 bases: TGCGCCAGCAGCCGCGACAGGGGGAGGGAGACCCAGTACTTC.

CDR3: CASSQVALGYGYTF. DNA of the CDR3: TGCGCCAGCAGCCAAGTGGCTCTGGGCTATGGCTACACCTTC. This chain connects TRBV4-1 to TRBJ1-2; D uncertain. This CDR3 is 14 amino acids long. CDR1 is MGHRA, CDR2 YSYEKL, per germline. V lost 1 base to trimming and J lost 4 bases, with 10 bases between them.

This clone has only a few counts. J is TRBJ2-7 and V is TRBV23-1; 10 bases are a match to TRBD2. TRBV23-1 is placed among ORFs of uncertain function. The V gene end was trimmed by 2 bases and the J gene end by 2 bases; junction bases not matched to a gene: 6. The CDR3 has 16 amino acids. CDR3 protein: CASSQRTSGVTYEQYF. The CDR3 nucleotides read TGCGCCAGCAGTCAAAGAACTAGCGGGGTAACCTACGAGCAGTACTTC.

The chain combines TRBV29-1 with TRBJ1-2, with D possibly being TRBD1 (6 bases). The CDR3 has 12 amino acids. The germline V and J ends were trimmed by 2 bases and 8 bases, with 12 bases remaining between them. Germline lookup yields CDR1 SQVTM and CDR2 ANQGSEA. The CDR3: CSVEPQGGGYTF. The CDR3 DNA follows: TGCAGCGTTGAACCACAGGGAGGGGGCTACACCTTC.

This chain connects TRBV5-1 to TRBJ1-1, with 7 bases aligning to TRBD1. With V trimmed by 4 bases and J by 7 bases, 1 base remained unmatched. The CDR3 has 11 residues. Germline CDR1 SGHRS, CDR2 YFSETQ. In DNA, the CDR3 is TGCGCCAGCAGCCGGGACAGTGAAGCTTTCTTT. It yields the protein CASSRDSEAFF.

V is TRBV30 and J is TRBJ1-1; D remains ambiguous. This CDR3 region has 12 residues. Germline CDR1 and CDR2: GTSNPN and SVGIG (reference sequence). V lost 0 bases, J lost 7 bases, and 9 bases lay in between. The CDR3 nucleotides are TGTGCCTGGAGTGTACGGCGGGGTGAAGCTTTCTTT. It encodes CAWSVRRGEAFF.

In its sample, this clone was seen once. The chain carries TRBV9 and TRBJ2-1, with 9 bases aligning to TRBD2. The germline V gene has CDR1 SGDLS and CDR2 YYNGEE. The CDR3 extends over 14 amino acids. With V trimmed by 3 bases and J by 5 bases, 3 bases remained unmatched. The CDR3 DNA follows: TGTGCCAGCAGCGGGACTAGCGTCGACAATGAGCAGTTCTTC. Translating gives CASSGTSVDNEQFF.

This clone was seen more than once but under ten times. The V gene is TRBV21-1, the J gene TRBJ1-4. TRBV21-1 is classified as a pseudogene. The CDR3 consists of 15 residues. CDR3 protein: CASSKDRQGVEKLFF. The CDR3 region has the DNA TGTGCCAGCAGCAAAGATAGGCAAGGAGTAGAAAAACTGTTTTTT.

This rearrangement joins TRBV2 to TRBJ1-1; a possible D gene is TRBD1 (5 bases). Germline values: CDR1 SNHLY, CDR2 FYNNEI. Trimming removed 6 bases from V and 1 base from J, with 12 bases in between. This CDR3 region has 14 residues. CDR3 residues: CASRHKGTNTEAFF. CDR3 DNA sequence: TGTGCCAGCAGACATAAGGGGACGAACACTGAAGCTTTCTTT.

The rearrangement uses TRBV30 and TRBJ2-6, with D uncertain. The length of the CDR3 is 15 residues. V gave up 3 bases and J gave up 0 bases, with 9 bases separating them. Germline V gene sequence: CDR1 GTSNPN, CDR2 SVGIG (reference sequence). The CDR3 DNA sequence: TGTGCCTGGAGCCATAGGTTCTCTGGGGCCAACGTCCTGACTTTC. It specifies CAWSHRFSGANVLTF.